One sample yielded the 28 T cell receptor beta chains listed below, sequenced in a study of regulatory T cells in long-lasting Graves disease. The time point here: newly diagnosed GD, antithyroid drugs for less than 3 months. PBMCs were the source of the RNA used for TCR sequencing. Libraries of TCR beta came from iRepertoire HTBI primers plus Arm-PCR of CDR3 regions. TCRdb fed the multiplex PCR reads into MiXCR, producing one record per CDR3 protein. The data contain hundreds of thousands of distinct CDR3 sequences, 15% to 18% of them singletons. The sequencing used peripheral blood mononuclear cells (PBMCs), collected at new diagnosis, from a patient treated with antithyroid drugs. The origin of the receptors is a female donor with Graves disease.

This chain uses TRBV7-9 with TRBJ2-7; 7 bases align to TRBD2. The CDR3 is 13 residues long. The V and J ends lost 11 bases and 5 bases, in that order; junction bases with no gene match: 12. Looked up from germline, CDR1 is SEHNR and CDR2 is FQNEAQ (reference sequence). For the CDR3, the DNA is TGTGCCGGAACGGGAGGAGAGTCACACGAGCAGTACTTC. It encodes CAGTGGESHEQYF. The variable domain in full, with the rest retrieved from reference TRBV7-9 and TRBJ2-7, is DTGVSQNPRHKITKRGQNVTFRCDPISEHNRLYWYRQTLGQGPEFLTYFQNEAQLEKSRLLSDRFSAERPKGSFSTLEIQRTEQGDSAMYLCAGTGGESHEQYFGPGTRLTVT.

This clonotype has a handful of counts. V is TRBV7-3 and J is TRBJ2-2; D unclear. V shed 1 base and J shed 0 bases, with 9 bases lying between them. This CDR3 is 16 amino acids long. Germline V gene sequence: CDR1 SGHTA, CDR2 FQGTGA. The CDR3 DNA sequence: TGTGCCAGCAGCTTAAAAGAGCGCACGAACACCGGGGAGCTGTTTTTT. This translates into CASSLKERTNTGELFF.

The V and J genes are TRBV13 and TRBJ1-5, with unresolved D. CDR1 PRHDT and CDR2 FYEKMQ come from the germline V gene (reference sequence). V gave up 5 bases and J gave up 1 base, with 9 bases separating them. This CDR3 is 14 amino acids long. In nucleotides, the CDR3 is TGTGCCAGCAGCCGAGGGATAAGCAATCAGCCCCAGCATTTT. Its protein product is CASSRGISNQPQHF.

This clonotype was seen repeatedly, ten times or more. The J gene is TRBJ1-2, the V gene TRBV30, with TRBD1 as a possible D gene (6 bases). This CDR3 region has 12 residues. V was pared by 7 bases and J by 6 bases, with 15 bases between. Germline V gene sequence: CDR1 GTSNPN, CDR2 SVGIG (reference sequence). CDR3 in amino acids: CASLLGGHGYTF. The CDR3 DNA follows: TGTGCCTCTCTTCTAGGGGGGCATGGCTACACCTTC.

The table lists this clonotype with many counts. The chain links TRBV5-1 to TRBJ2-3, with D perhaps matching TRBD1 (6 bases). V was clipped by 0 bases and J by 5 bases, with 16 bases between them. The CDR3 covers 16 residues. Per the germline V gene, CDR1 is SGHRS and CDR2 is YFSETQ. CDR3 coding DNA: TGCGCCAGCAGCTTGGGGGAGACAGGAACCCTAGATACGCAGTATTTT. It translates to CASSLGETGTLDTQYF.

This clonotype was seen many times. The chain is built from TRBV15 and TRBJ1-1, with TRBD1 matching over 8 bases. Germline-derived CDR1 and CDR2 are LNHNV and YYDKDF (reference sequence). The CDR3 totals 18 residues. V was clipped by 1 base and J by 0 bases; unmatched bases: 10. This CDR3 reads CATSRGREAGGLNTEAFF. The CDR3 region has the DNA TGTGCCACCAGCAGAGGGAGGGAGGCAGGGGGCTTGAACACTGAAGCTTTCTTT.

This clonotype has ten or more counts. The genes are TRBV12-3 or TRBV12-4 and TRBJ2-5; no firm D call. CDR3 length equals 15 residues. V gave up 2 bases and J gave up 5 bases, with 15 bases separating them. The CDR3 is CASSLPAAGKETQYF. The CDR3 DNA reads as TGTGCCAGCAGTTTACCCGCGGCTGGGAAGGAGACCCAGTACTTC.

This clonotype was found many times. This chain links TRBV4-1 with TRBJ2-6, with D perhaps given as TRBD1 or TRBD2 (6 bases each). Germline V gives CDR1 MGHRA, CDR2 YSYEKL. This CDR3 has 19 residues. V was shortened by 4 bases and J by 1 base, with 20 bases between the two germline ends. CDR3 nucleotide sequence: TGCGCCAGCAGCCCAGGCGGTCCGGGGGCGACGTCTGGGGCCAACGTCCTGACTTTC. This gives the protein CASSPGGPGATSGANVLTF.

This clonotype was seen repeatedly, ten times or more. The genes are TRBV5-6 and TRBJ1-5, with TRBD1 identical over 8 bases. Trimming removed 4 bases from V and 0 bases from J; junction bases left unmatched: 6. Per germline, CDR1 SGHDT and CDR2 YYEEEE. CDR3 size: 16 residues. CDR3 sequence: CASSLGQGFSNQPQHF. The CDR3 coding sequence is TGTGCCAGCAGCCTCGGACAGGGTTTTAGCAATCAGCCCCAGCATTTT.

The sample holds many counts of this clonotype. This rearrangement joins TRBV6-2 or TRBV6-3 to TRBJ1-1; D is unresolved. The CDR3 runs 14 residues. Trimming removed 0 bases from V and 2 bases from J, with 7 bases in between. Germline CDR1 is MNHEY and CDR2 is SVGEGT. The CDR3 DNA is TGTGCCAGCAGTTACTCCCTAACCAACACTGAAGCTTTCTTT. Translating it yields CASSYSLTNTEAFF.

Many counts were recorded for this clonotype. V is TRBV4-1 and J is TRBJ2-1, with D tentatively TRBD1 (6 bases). CDR3 length: 15 residues. Germline-derived CDR1 and CDR2 are MGHRA and YSYEKL. V lost 3 bases and J 1 base, leaving 10 bases between the germline ends. The CDR3 sequence: CASSQDSLSYNEQFF. CDR3 bases: TGCGCCAGCAGCCAGGACAGTTTATCCTACAATGAGCAGTTCTTC.

The chain links TRBV20-1 to TRBJ2-1, with D perhaps matching TRBD2 (6 bases). Deletions cut 3 bases from V and 7 bases from J, with 13 bases between. Germline values: CDR1 DFQATT, CDR2 SNEGSKA (reference sequence). The CDR3 contains 13 residues. DNA of the CDR3: TGCAGTGCTAGTCAAGCGGGCGATAATGAGCAGTTCTTC. It encodes CSASQAGDNEQFF.

V is TRBV2 and J is TRBJ2-2, with no clear D. Per the germline V gene, CDR1 is SNHLY and CDR2 is FYNNEI. The germline V and J ends were trimmed by 8 bases and 2 bases, with 24 bases remaining between them. There are 18 residues in the CDR3. The CDR3 sequence: CASGPNGDPRANTGELFF. The DNA of the CDR3 is TGTGCCAGCGGACCCAACGGAGACCCTCGCGCAAACACCGGGGAGCTGTTTTTT. The full variable domain, rest sourced from reference TRBV2 and TRBJ2-2, is EPEVTQTPSHQVTQMGQEVILRCVPISNHLYFYWYRQILGQKVEFLVSFYNNEISEKSEIFDDQFSVERPDGSNFTLKIRSTKLEDSAMYFCASGPNGDPRANTGELFFGEGSRLTVL.

The sample holds many counts of this clonotype. The gene calls are TRBV6-1 and TRBJ1-1, with D possibly being TRBD1 (5 bases). Trimming took off 6 bases at V and 4 bases at J, with 15 bases between the two ends. Germline CDR1 is MNHNS and CDR2 is SASEGT. The CDR3 extends over 14 amino acids. The CDR3 coding sequence is TGTGCCAGCAGACCTGACAGACGAGGCACTGAAGCTTTCTTT. It encodes CASRPDRRGTEAFF.

CDR3 sequence: CAISESGSSANEQFF. The CDR3 coding sequence is TGTGCCATCAGTGAGTCAGGCAGCAGTGCGAATGAGCAGTTCTTC. The chain uses TRBV10-3 and TRBJ2-1; D gene ambiguous. CDR1 ENHRY and CDR2 SYGVKD come from the germline V gene. V was clipped by 0 bases and J by 7 bases, with 13 bases between them. This CDR3 spans 15 amino acids.

This clonotype was seen at least ten times. The genes are TRBV3-1 and TRBJ2-5, with 9 bases that match TRBD2. Germline CDR1 and CDR2: LGHDT and YNNKEL (reference sequence). The CDR3 sequence is 15 residues long. V lost 5 bases to trimming and J lost 5 bases; unmatched junction nucleotides: 9. The CDR3 here is CASSGSLAGRETQYF. In DNA form, the CDR3 reads TGTGCCAGCAGCGGAAGTCTAGCGGGAAGGGAGACCCAGTACTTC.

This clonotype occurred a few times. Just one base apart from a much larger clone, this may be a read error. The chain employs TRBV11-2 and TRBJ2-5; TRBD2 matches at 8 bases. Germline values: CDR1 SGHAT, CDR2 FQNNGV. CDR3 length equals 14 residues. In DNA, the CDR3 is TGTGTCAGCCGGGGGGGTCCTGGGGGAGAGACCCAGTACTTC. It codes for CVSRGGPGGETQYF.

This clonotype was seen at least ten times. This rearrangement joins TRBV27 to TRBJ2-2, with D perhaps being TRBD1 or TRBD2 (6 bases each). V was cut by 2 bases and J by 8 bases, with 18 bases left in between. This CDR3 contains 16 residues. Germline-derived CDR1 and CDR2 are MNHEY and SMNVEV (reference sequence). CDR3: CASSLLGGLGSGELFF. The CDR3 DNA reads TGTGCCAGCAGTTTACTAGGGGGACTTGGGTCAGGGGAGCTGTTTTTT.

This clonotype appeared many times. This chain connects TRBV20-1 to TRBJ1-1; D may be TRBD1 (5 bases). The CDR3 extends over 13 amino acids. The germline V gene encodes CDR1 DFQATT and CDR2 SNEGSKA (reference sequence). Trimming left V 1 base short and J 0 bases short, with 6 bases between. DNA of the CDR3: TGCAGTGCTAGAGGACAGTTGAACACTGAAGCTTTCTTT. Translating gives CSARGQLNTEAFF.

The chain couples TRBV14 to TRBJ2-4; tentatively, D is TRBD2 (5 bases). CDR3 length: 15 amino acids. Germline V CDR1 and CDR2: SGHDN, FVKESK. V was cut by 6 bases and J by 3 bases, with 15 bases left in between. The CDR3 DNA reads TGTGCCAGCAGGAATACGGGGTCGAACAAAAACATTCAGTACTTC. Translation: CASRNTGSNKNIQYF.

In its sample, this clonotype was seen a few times. V usage is TRBV29-1 and J usage is TRBJ2-3, with D maybe TRBD1 (6 bases). V lost 3 bases to trimming and J lost 4 bases, with 11 bases between them. The CDR3 has 13 residues. Germline-derived CDR1 and CDR2 are SQVTM and ANQGSEA. CDR3 sequence reads: CSVEQGMADTQYF. DNA of the CDR3: TGCAGCGTTGAGCAGGGGATGGCAGATACGCAGTATTTT.

This clonotype was observed at least ten times. The chain combines TRBV9 with TRBJ1-1, with 7 positions matching TRBD1. This CDR3 contains 15 residues. From germline, CDR1 is SGDLS and CDR2 YYNGEE. Trimming took 3 bases from V and 3 from J; bases not matched to a gene: 8. CDR3 residues: CASSGGDRVHTEAFF. In DNA, the CDR3 is TGTGCCAGCAGCGGAGGAGACAGGGTGCACACTGAAGCTTTCTTT.

The chain joins TRBV7-2 to TRBJ2-7; TRBD1 is a possible D gene (6 bases). The CDR3 runs 14 residues. Trimming removed 5 bases at V and 2 bases at J, with 13 bases between. Germline V CDR1 and CDR2: SGHTA, FQGNSA. The CDR3 protein is CASSQAQGPYEQYF. The CDR3, as DNA: TGTGCCAGCAGCCAGGCACAGGGCCCCTACGAGCAGTACTTC.

The table lists this clonotype with a few counts. The chain uses TRBV5-1 and TRBJ1-1, with a tentative D call TRBD1 (6 bases). In germline, CDR1 is SGHRS, CDR2 YFSETQ. The CDR3 is 17 residues long. With 0 bases removed from V and 1 base from J, the gap between germline ends came to 16 bases. The CDR3 sequence: CASSLVGTPRTNTEAFF. The CDR3 DNA reads TGCGCCAGCAGCTTGGTGGGGACACCACGAACGAACACTGAAGCTTTCTTT.

As for this clonotype: One base away lies a much larger clone, so this may be a sequencing read error. Here the CDR3 omits its conserved ending phenylalanine or tryptophan, so a read error is the likely source. This chain uses TRBV25-1 with TRBJ1-1; D unclear. Deletions cut 4 bases from V and 1 base from J, with 7 bases between. The V gene's germline CDR1 is MGHDK and CDR2 SYGVNS. The CDR3 has 13 residues. The CDR3 DNA reads TGTGCCAGCAGTGGGGAGTCGAACACTGAAGCTTTCTCT. Translated: CASSGESNTEAFS.

The rearrangement joins TRBV19 to TRBJ1-2; TRBD1 matches at 9 bases. The CDR3 has 16 amino acids. V dropped 7 bases and J dropped 4; count of bases not matched to a gene: 13. The V gene's germline CDR1 is LNHDA and CDR2 SQIVND (reference sequence). CDR3 protein: CASTPDRGGFLYGYTF. Here the CDR3 DNA reads TGTGCCAGTACCCCGGACAGGGGAGGCTTCCTCTATGGCTACACCTTC.

The chain is built from TRBV18 and TRBJ1-1; D is uncertain. The germline CDR1 and CDR2 sequences are KGHSH and LQKENI. V lost 3 bases and J 1 base, leaving 12 bases between the germline ends. CDR3 size: 15 residues. This chain's CDR3 is CASSPVGMPNTEAFF. The DNA for the CDR3 is TGTGCCAGCTCACCCGTCGGGATGCCGAACACTGAAGCTTTCTTT.

This clonotype has only a few counts. The chain is built from TRBV6-5 and TRBJ1-5, with a tentative D call TRBD1 (5 bases). V was shortened by 2 bases and J by 0 bases, with 11 bases between the two germline ends. This CDR3 is built from 16 residues. Germline CDR1 MNHEY, CDR2 SVGAGI. The CDR3, as DNA: TGTGCCAGCAGTTACGGGGGAGATTATAGCAATCAGCCCCAGCATTTT. It is translated as CASSYGGDYSNQPQHF.